This is a list of T cell receptor beta chains from one sample in a study of blood T cell repertoires in COVID-19. Method: immunoSEQ multiplex PCR; TCRdb's copy keeps in-frame clones and lacks some. The sample has around 100,000 clones, about 85% seen once; the top ten hold roughly 12%. The sequenced sample was peripheral blood. These receptors originate from a man over 45 with active or convalescent COVID-19. Each CDR3 is given with its conserved first and last residue. Each record gives: V gene, J gene, clone size, D gene, CDR3 protein, CDR3 DNA. The D gene is left open where the match is weak. Rows may omit the clone size; those that give it use once, few, many or a size class.

v_gene: TRBV18; j_gene: TRBJ2-1; abundance: .; d_gene: TRBD2; CDR3aa: CASSPGTSAYNEQFF; CDR3nt: TGTGCCAGCTCACCAGGGACTAGCGCTTACAATGAGCAGTTCTTC
v_gene: TRBV19; j_gene: TRBJ1-5; abundance: .; d_gene: .; CDR3aa: CASSATGSNQPQHF; CDR3nt: TGTGCCAGTAGTGCGACAGGCTCCAATCAGCCCCAGCATTTT
v_gene: TRBV19; j_gene: TRBJ1-5; abundance: .; d_gene: .; CDR3aa: CASSIAGQGFPQHF; CDR3nt: TGTGCCAGTAGTATAGCCGGGCAGGGGTTCCCCCAGCATTTT
v_gene: TRBV9; j_gene: TRBJ1-1; abundance: .; d_gene: .; CDR3aa: CASSVVWEMNTEAFF; CDR3nt: TGTGCCAGCAGCGTAGTGTGGGAGATGAACACTGAAGCTTTCTTT
v_gene: TRBV30; j_gene: TRBJ2-7; abundance: .; d_gene: .; CDR3aa: CAWSTGSSYEQYF; CDR3nt: TGTGCCTGGAGTACAGGGAGCTCCTACGAGCAGTACTTC
v_gene: TRBV5-1; j_gene: TRBJ1-3; abundance: .; d_gene: TRBD1; CDR3aa: CASSPDRPSSGNTIYF; CDR3nt: TGCGCCAGCAGCCCGGACAGGCCTAGCTCTGGAAACACCATATATTTT
v_gene: TRBV5-1; j_gene: TRBJ2-5; abundance: once; d_gene: .; CDR3aa: CASSSQETQYF; CDR3nt: TGCGCCAGCAGCTCGCAAGAGACCCAGTACTTC
v_gene: TRBV9; j_gene: TRBJ2-7; abundance: .; d_gene: TRBD1; CDR3aa: CASSVGVGGVPYEQYF; CDR3nt: TGTGCCAGCAGCGTAGGGGTAGGGGGCGTCCCCTACGAGCAGTACTTC
v_gene: TRBV6-5; j_gene: TRBJ2-5; abundance: .; d_gene: TRBD2; CDR3aa: CASSYSGTSLGTQYF; CDR3nt: TGTGCCAGCAGTTACTCCGGGACTAGCCTGGGGACCCAGTACTTC
v_gene: TRBV6-6; j_gene: TRBJ1-2; abundance: once; d_gene: TRBD1; CDR3aa: CASSYGTDTLGYTF; CDR3nt: TGTGCCAGCAGTTACGGGACAGACACCCTTGGCTACACCTTC
v_gene: TRBV28; j_gene: TRBJ2-7; abundance: .; d_gene: .; CDR3aa: CASSSGGEQYF; CDR3nt: TGTGCCAGCAGTTCCGGAGGCGAGCAGTACTTC
v_gene: TRBV6-5; j_gene: TRBJ1-5; abundance: .; d_gene: .; CDR3aa: CASSNRVSNQPQHF; CDR3nt: TGTGCCAGCAGTAACAGGGTAAGCAATCAGCCCCAGCATTTT